This T cell receptor (beta chain) was sequenced for a study of graft-versus-host responses after intestinal transplantation. By share, this clone ranks as medium-sized. The CDR3 runs to 14 residues. The V gene's germline CDR1 is SGHRS and CDR2 YFSETQ. V trimming: 6 bases; J trimming: 1 base; junction bases outside the gene matches: 4. The repertoire was sequenced with immunoSEQ multiplex PCR; TCRdb's copy has only in-frame clones and lacks some. The profile shows several thousand clones, approximately 30% of them singletons. Co-plating was performed using roughly 200,000 CFSE-labeled responder cells and roughly 200,000 irradiated, violet-dye-labeled stimulator cells.

J is TRBJ1-1 and V is TRBV5-1, with 9 bases identical to TRBD1. The input for sequencing was alloreactive CD8+ T cells from a mixed lymphocyte reaction culture, taken before transplantation. Specified subset: CFSE-low proliferating T cells sorted from roughly six-day pre-transplant mixed lymphocyte reaction (GvH or HvG direction). The sequence came from a human patient who was an organ donor for intestinal transplantation. CDR3 sequence (DNA): TGCGCCAGCACATGGGGACAGGGGAACACTGAAGCTTTCTTT. As protein: CASTWGQGNTEAFF.